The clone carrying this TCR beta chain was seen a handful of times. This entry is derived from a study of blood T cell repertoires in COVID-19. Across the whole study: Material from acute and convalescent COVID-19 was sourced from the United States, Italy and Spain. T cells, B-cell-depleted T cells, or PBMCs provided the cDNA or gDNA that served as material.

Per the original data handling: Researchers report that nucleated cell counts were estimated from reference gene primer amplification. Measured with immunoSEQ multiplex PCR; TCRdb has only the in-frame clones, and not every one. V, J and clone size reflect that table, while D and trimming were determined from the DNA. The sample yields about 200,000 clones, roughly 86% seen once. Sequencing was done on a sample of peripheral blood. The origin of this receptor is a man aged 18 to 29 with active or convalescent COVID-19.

Here the CDR3 reads CASSLNPGQGAGELFF. The CDR3 DNA reads TGTGCCAGCAGCTTAAATCCGGGACAGGGTGCCGGGGAGCTGTTTTTT. V gene TRBV7-3 combines with J gene TRBJ2-2; 9 bases match TRBD1. V shed 1 base and J 6 bases; nucleotides not matched to a gene: 6. Germline CDR1 reads SGHTA; CDR2 reads FQGTGA. The CDR3 is made up of 16 amino acids.